The T cell receptor beta chain under discussion was sequenced for a study of blood T cell repertoires in COVID-19. Some clones are missing from TCRdb's copy, which holds only in-frame ones; the method was immunoSEQ multiplex PCR. The top ten clones hold under 10% of a sample with about 180,000 clones, around 83% of them seen once. Germline V lookup: CDR1 SGHNT, CDR2 YYREEE (reference sequence). V was trimmed by 1 base and J by 9 bases, leaving 13 bases between them. The CDR3 runs 13 residues. Sequenced input: peripheral blood. This clonotype originated in a woman between 70 and 85 years old with COVID-19, enrolled during active disease. The chain recombines TRBV5-4 with TRBJ1-2; D may be TRBD1 (6 bases). CDR3 region: CASSLQGTGSYTF. The CDR3 nucleotides are TGTGCCAGCAGCTTGCAGGGGACGGGTAGCTACACCTTC.